Listed here are 24 T cell receptor beta chains from one sample, sequenced in a study of blood T cell repertoires in COVID-19 (dated by TCRdb to about 2020). Library generation was performed with the immunoSEQ multiplex PCR assay. TCRdb took this table from immuneACCESS and kept in-frame rearrangements with V and J called. Such tables lack part of the clones; where checked against another copy, unresolved V genes explain under half of the gap, and the rest is unexplained. The table for this sample lists nearly 25,000 clones; under 90% of them were counted only once. The ten top clones hold approximately 6.1% of the sample. The source material was peripheral blood. The receptor source for this set is a man between 65 and 85 years old with acute or convalescent COVID-19.

The rearrangement joins TRBV7-8 to TRBJ2-7; the D is unclear. Trimming stripped 4 bases from V and 3 bases from J, with 16 bases between. Looked up from germline, CDR1 is SGHVS and CDR2 is FQNEAQ. This CDR3 contains 15 residues. CDR3 nucleotide sequence: TGTGCCAGCAGCTCAAACCCGGGTCCCTACTACGAGCAGTACTTC. Translating it yields CASSSNPGPYYEQYF.

V and J are TRBV14 and TRBJ1-3; weak D call: TRBD1 (6 bases). Trimming took off 3 bases at V and 7 bases at J, with 10 bases between the two ends. CDR3 length: 13 amino acids. Germline V gene sequence: CDR1 SGHDN, CDR2 FVKESK. The CDR3 loop is CASSHQGWNTIYF. The CDR3, as DNA: TGTGCCAGCAGCCACCAGGGGTGGAACACCATATATTTT. Drawing the rest from reference TRBV14 and TRBJ1-3, the complete variable domain is EAGVTQFPSHSVIEKGQTVTLRCDPISGHDNLYWYRRVMGKEIKFLLHFVKESKQDESGMPNNRFLAERTGGTYSTLKVQPAELEDSGVYFCASSHQGWNTIYFGEGSWLTVV.

The chain has TRBV4-3 and TRBJ2-7; perhaps TRBD2 as D (5 bases). Germline V lookup: CDR1 LGHNA, CDR2 YSLEER. V was cut by 3 bases and J by 3 bases, with 18 bases left in between. The CDR3 loop spans 16 amino acids. The CDR3: CASSQGTDGNHYEQYF. The DNA for the CDR3 is TGCGCCAGCAGCCAGGGTACAGACGGGAATCACTACGAGCAGTACTTC.

The V call is TRBV5-1, the J call TRBJ1-2; D perhaps matches TRBD1 (5 bases). The CDR3 is 13 residues long. Germline loops: CDR1 SGHRS, CDR2 YFSETQ. The V and J ends lost 4 bases and 1 base respectively, with 8 bases between them. The CDR3 sequence is CASSPTDNYGYTF. In DNA, the CDR3 is TGCGCCAGCAGCCCGACAGATAACTATGGCTACACCTTC.

This clone showed up just a few times. V gene TRBV11-3 combines with J gene TRBJ2-2, with 11 bases fitting TRBD1. CDR3 length equals 15 residues. Germline values: CDR1 SGHNT, CDR2 YENEEA. The ends lost 5 bases at V and 3 bases at J; junction bases unmatched: 2. The CDR3 loop reads CASSRTGGDTGELFF. CDR3 nucleotide sequence: TGTGCCAGCAGCCGGACAGGGGGCGACACCGGGGAGCTGTTTTTT.

V usage is TRBV19 and J usage is TRBJ2-7, with 7 nucleotides matching TRBD1. This CDR3 has 13 residues. The V segment lost 6 bases and the J segment 4 bases; nucleotides outside the gene matches: 6. CDR1 LNHDA and CDR2 SQIVND come from the germline V gene (reference sequence). The CDR3 protein is CASSRDRKYEQYF. Here the CDR3 DNA reads TGTGCCAGTAGCCGGGACAGAAAATACGAGCAGTACTTC.

A few counts support this clone. V is TRBV6-5 and J is TRBJ1-1; D remains ambiguous. Between the trimmed V and J ends, which lost 6 bases and 2 bases, there was a span of 10 bases. Looked up from germline, CDR1 is MNHEY and CDR2 is SVGAGI. This CDR3 has 13 residues. CDR3 amino acids: CASSYTDNTEAFF. In DNA form, the CDR3 reads TGTGCCAGCAGCTACACAGATAACACTGAAGCTTTCTTT.

The rearrangement joins TRBV7-3 to TRBJ1-2; D gene ambiguous. Germline V gene lookup returns CDR1 SGHTA and CDR2 FQGTGA. Trimming cost V 1 base and J 6 bases, with 9 bases left between them. This CDR3 is built from 13 residues. CDR3 in amino acids: CASSLSGGNGYTF. The CDR3 region has the DNA TGTGCCAGCAGCTTAAGCGGAGGGAATGGCTACACCTTC.

CDR3 region: CASSSQGAGTDTQYF. The CDR3 DNA sequence: TGTGCCAGCAGCTCACAGGGGGCTGGCACAGATACGCAGTATTTT. The V call is TRBV7-3, the J call TRBJ2-3, with 9 bases lining up with TRBD1. Germline CDR1 and CDR2: SGHTA and FQGTGA. V was clipped by 4 bases and J by 1 base; unmatched bases: 3. This CDR3 comprises 15 residues.

The chain has TRBV11-2 and TRBJ2-5, with 7 nucleotides matching TRBD1. The germline V gene encodes CDR1 SGHAT and CDR2 FQNNGV. The CDR3 has 12 amino acids. Trimming removed 5 bases from V and 9 bases from J; junction bases left unmatched: 6. CDR3 sequence: CASSPGQVAQYF. CDR3 coding DNA: TGTGCCAGCAGCCCTGGACAGGTCGCCCAGTACTTC.

In DNA, the CDR3 is TGTGCCAGCAGCCAAGATTTCACAGAGAACACTGAAGCTTTCTTT. As protein: CASSQDFTENTEAFF. V usage is TRBV3-1 (or the pseudogene TRBV3-2) and J usage is TRBJ1-1; D remains ambiguous. Per the germline V gene, CDR1 is LGHDT and CDR2 is YNNKEL (reference sequence). The CDR3 has 15 residues. V was cut by 0 bases and J by 1 base, with 9 bases left in between.

The chain carries TRBV5-8 and TRBJ1-5; D unresolved. Per the germline V gene, CDR1 is SGHTS and CDR2 is YDEGEE. This CDR3 has 17 residues. The V and J ends lost 2 bases and 0 bases respectively, with 15 bases between them. CDR3 sequence reads: CASSFWPPGNSNQPQHF. The CDR3 DNA reads TGTGCCAGCAGCTTTTGGCCCCCGGGGAATAGCAATCAGCCCCAGCATTTT.

The rearrangement joins TRBV7-3 to TRBJ1-1; TRBD1 agrees at 7 bases. This CDR3 contains 15 residues. V trimming: 5 bases; J trimming: 4 bases; junction bases outside the gene matches: 10. Per germline, CDR1 SGHTA and CDR2 FQGTGA. The CDR3 reads CASSGSTGIGTEAFF. The DNA for the CDR3 is TGTGCCAGCAGCGGGTCGACAGGGATTGGCACTGAAGCTTTCTTT.

The chain couples TRBV27 to TRBJ2-5, with TRBD1 identical over 8 bases. Germline CDR1 MNHEY, CDR2 SMNVEV (reference sequence). J was trimmed by 1 base and V by 6 bases; bases with no gene match: 7. The CDR3 is 15 residues long. The CDR3 spells CASRRFGTGQETQYF. CDR3 nucleotide sequence: TGTGCCAGCAGAAGGTTCGGGACAGGCCAAGAGACCCAGTACTTC.

The V call is TRBV9, the J call TRBJ1-5; D gene ambiguous. This CDR3 has 13 residues. In germline, CDR1 is SGDLS, CDR2 YYNGEE. Trimming took 1 base from V and 8 from J, leaving 10 bases between them. The CDR3 nucleotides read TGTGCCAGCAGCGTAAAAGGGAGGGAGCCCCAGCATTTT. The encoded protein is CASSVKGREPQHF.

The sample holds one count of this clone. V is TRBV18 and J is TRBJ1-2; D is uncertain. From germline, CDR1 is KGHSH and CDR2 LQKENI. V gave up 3 bases and J gave up 6 bases, with 5 bases separating them. The CDR3 length is 11 residues. CDR3 in DNA: TGTGCCAGCTCACCCGGGAATGGCTACACCTTC. Translation gives CASSPGNGYTF.

The gene calls are TRBV24-1 and TRBJ2-5, with D unclear. With 5 bases removed from V and 3 bases from J, the gap between germline ends came to 9 bases. Germline loops: CDR1 KGHDR, CDR2 SFDVKD. The CDR3 has 13 residues. This chain's CDR3 is CATSATEKETQYF. CDR3 nucleotide sequence: TGTGCCACCAGTGCGACGGAGAAAGAGACCCAGTACTTC.

This sequence joins TRBV3-1 (or the pseudogene TRBV3-2) and TRBJ1-6, with 8 bases identical to TRBD1. This CDR3 is built from 16 residues. V lost 4 bases, J lost 1 base, and 3 bases stayed unmatched. Germline loops: CDR1 LGHDT, CDR2 YNNKEL (reference sequence). In nucleotides, the CDR3 is TGTGCCAGCAGCCCGAGGACAGGGTCCTATAATTCACCCCTCCACTTT. Protein: CASSPRTGSYNSPLHF.

The chain combines TRBV30 with TRBJ1-6, with 9 bases aligning to TRBD1. Germline V gene data show CDR1 as GTSNPN and CDR2 as SVGIG (reference sequence). The CDR3 runs 15 residues. V was pared by 0 bases and J by 4 bases, with 1 base of the junction left unmatched. The DNA of the CDR3 is TGTGCCTGGAGTGTGACAGGGGGTTATAATTCACCCCTCCACTTT. It translates to CAWSVTGGYNSPLHF.

This clone has only one observation. The chain links TRBV5-4 to TRBJ2-7; D is possibly TRBD2 (6 bases). The V and J ends lost 0 bases and 3 bases respectively, with 13 bases between them. Germline V lookup: CDR1 SGHNT, CDR2 YYREEE (reference sequence). The CDR3 is 15 amino acids. CDR3 amino acids: CASSLESGLLYEQYF. CDR3 sequence (DNA): TGTGCCAGCAGCTTGGAAAGCGGGTTACTCTACGAGCAGTACTTC.

The rearrangement uses TRBV5-5 and TRBJ1-1; D gene uncertain. The CDR3 is 13 residues long. V lost 0 bases, J lost 2 bases, and 5 bases lay in between. The V gene's germline CDR1 is SGHKS and CDR2 YYEKEE (reference sequence). The CDR3 bases are TGTGCCAGCAGCTTGGGGCCTAACACTGAAGCTTTCTTT. It codes for CASSLGPNTEAFF.

This clone is labeled medium-sized (0.01 to 0.1%). J is TRBJ1-1 and V is TRBV7-9, with 7 bases that match TRBD1. This CDR3 region has 16 residues. Germline-derived CDR1 and CDR2 are SEHNR and FQNEAQ (reference sequence). The V and J ends lost 2 bases and 0 bases, in that order; junction bases with no gene match: 6. CDR3 in DNA: TGTGCCAGCAGCTTACCCTCCGGGACAGTGAACACTGAAGCTTTCTTT. Translation gives CASSLPSGTVNTEAFF.

The CDR3 DNA is TGTGCCAGCTCACCACAGAGGATGGAAGCTTTCTTT. As protein: CASSPQRMEAFF. The V call is TRBV18, the J call TRBJ1-1, with D uncertain. Germline CDR1 KGHSH, CDR2 LQKENI. With 1 base removed from V and 8 bases from J, the gap between germline ends came to 8 bases. The CDR3 extends over 12 amino acids. The whole variable domain, remainder taken from reference TRBV18 and TRBJ1-1, is NAGVMQNPRHLVRRRGQEARLRCSPMKGHSHVYWYRQLPEEGLKFMVYLQKENIIDESGMPKERFSAEFPKEGPSILRIQQVVRGDSAAYFCASSPQRMEAFFGQGTRLTVV.

The chain links TRBV6-6 to TRBJ2-5, with 9 bases fitting TRBD2. After removal of 8 bases from V and 6 bases from J, the junction contained 10 bases not matched to a gene. Germline lookup yields CDR1 MNHNY and CDR2 SVGAGI (reference sequence). The CDR3 is 14 residues long. In nucleotides, the CDR3 is TGTGCCAGCTACCCGCGGGAGGGCCGAAAGACCCAGTACTTC. This gives the protein CASYPREGRKTQYF.